The following is a T cell receptor beta chain sequence with its context. The method was immunoSEQ multiplex PCR; TCRdb's version includes in-frame clones alone and lacks a portion of them. The repertoire includes roughly 200,000 clones, 70% to 80% of them detected once, and approximately 9% sits in the top ten. Trimming cost V 2 bases and J 5 bases; bases outside gene matches: 11. This CDR3 region has 17 residues. Germline V gene data show CDR1 as KGHSH and CDR2 as LQKENI. The data belong to a study of blood T cell repertoires in COVID-19. Study background: The analysed material was cDNA or gDNA that came from T cells, B-cell-depleted T cells, or PBMCs.

Source material: peripheral blood. This TCR came from a woman aged 50 to 60 with active or convalescent COVID-19. The genes are TRBV18 and TRBJ2-3; 9 positions agree with TRBD2. The CDR3 here is CASSPSLAGASGDTQYF. The DNA of the CDR3 is TGTGCCAGCTCACCAAGCTTAGCGGGGGCCTCCGGAGATACGCAGTATTTT.